These T cell receptor beta chains were read from a single sample in a study of T-cell reconstitution after alpha-beta-depleted transplantation in children. TCRdb processed the PCR reads anew with MiXCR; each CDR3 protein has one entry. The data show over 90,000 distinct CDR3 sequences, about 7.5% seen once. The sample was PBMCs, taken before TCRalphabeta/CD19-depleted stem cell transplant. These TCRs come from a boy aged 2 to 10 with acute lymphoblastic leukemia, due to receive a stem cell transplant. Each CDR3 is given without its conserved first and last residue.

V: TRBV4-1
CDR3: ASSPRGQGNYGYT

V: TRBV18
CDR3: ASSPTSGGAGDTQY

V: TRBV4-2
CDR3: ASSSGPCQQNGGFPYEQY

V: TRBV7-9
CDR3: ASSSPGQGTGTEAF

V: TRBV6-5
CDR3: ASSPGTSVDTQY

V: TRBV5-1
CDR3: ASSHGTGLREQY

V: TRBV20-1
CDR3: SAAGGQTLNPGELF

V: TRBV7-3
CDR3: ASGTGKIGEQY

V: TRBV5-6
CDR3: ASSYGQGQIIETQY

V: TRBV7-2
CDR3: ASSSLGQADNSPLH

V: TRBV7-8
CDR3: ASSLARGYEQY